Shown below are 25 T cell receptor beta chains from a single sample sequenced in a study of blood T cell repertoires in COVID-19. Clones were sequenced by immunoSEQ multiplex PCR, and TCRdb holds only the in-frame ones, with some missing. The sample shows about 340,000 clones, around four fifths of them seen only once. Sequenced sample: peripheral blood. These receptors all stem from a man aged 25 to 40 with active or convalescent COVID-19.

The genes are TRBV27 and TRBJ2-3; tentatively, D is TRBD2 (6 bases). Germline lookup yields CDR1 MNHEY and CDR2 SMNVEV (reference sequence). The V and J ends lost 3 bases and 1 base respectively, with 11 bases between them. The CDR3 runs to 15 residues. The CDR3 DNA sequence: TGTGCCAGCAGTTTGGGGGGAGTTGGCACAGATACGCAGTATTTT. Its protein is CASSLGGVGTDTQYF.

Ten or more counts support this clone. The chain joins TRBV5-8 to TRBJ2-5; tentatively, D is TRBD2 (5 bases). This CDR3 contains 15 residues. Germline V lookup: CDR1 SGHTS, CDR2 YDEGEE. The ends were cut back, 5 bases at V and 3 bases at J, with 17 bases in the middle. DNA of the CDR3: TGTGCCAGCAGTCCGGGGTCGGGATATGAAGAGACCCAGTACTTC. Its protein product is CASSPGSGYEETQYF.

The chain employs TRBV7-9 and TRBJ1-5; no clear D gene. CDR3 length equals 16 residues. CDR1 and CDR2 (germline): SEHNR, FQNEAQ (reference sequence). Trimming took 6 bases from V and 2 from J, leaving 17 bases between them. CDR3 loop: CASSPGRLHRNQPQHF. The CDR3 coding sequence is TGTGCCAGCAGTCCCGGCAGGTTGCATCGCAATCAGCCCCAGCATTTT.

This clone was observed at least ten times. V usage is TRBV6-5 and J usage is TRBJ1-3, with D uncertain. Germline loops: CDR1 MNHEY, CDR2 SVGAGI. The CDR3 runs 16 residues. Trimming left V 0 bases short and J 0 bases short, with 9 bases between. The CDR3 spells CASSYSISGSGNTIYF. CDR3 DNA: TGTGCCAGCAGTTACTCGATATCAGGCTCTGGAAACACCATATATTTT.

The chain links TRBV4-3 to TRBJ2-1; D might be TRBD1 (5 bases). Per germline, CDR1 LGHNA and CDR2 YSLEER. The V and J ends lost 5 bases and 3 bases respectively, with 17 bases between them. The CDR3 covers 16 residues. The CDR3 DNA sequence: TGCGCCAGCAGCTCAGAGGTGGGGCCGCACTACAATGAGCAGTTCTTC. Amino acid sequence: CASSSEVGPHYNEQFF.

V and J are TRBV6-6 and TRBJ2-2; 8 bases fit TRBD1. Germline trimming cut 7 bases from V and 5 bases from J; bases unmatched to any gene: 9. Looked up from germline, CDR1 is MNHNY and CDR2 is SVGAGI (reference sequence). The CDR3 is 15 amino acids. The CDR3 DNA reads as TGTGCCAGCACCCTCGGACAGGGCGGGACCGGGGAGCTGTTTTTT. It encodes CASTLGQGGTGELFF.

The genes are TRBV15 and TRBJ1-4; D gene ambiguous. CDR3 length: 13 amino acids. Germline assignment: CDR1 LNHNV and CDR2 YYDKDF (reference sequence). Trimming cost V 0 bases and J 8 bases, with 7 bases left between them. This CDR3 is CATSRDSGEKLFF. For the CDR3, the DNA is TGTGCCACCAGCAGAGATTCAGGCGAAAAACTGTTTTTT. Full variable domain (missing parts from reference TRBV15 and TRBJ1-4): DAMVIQNPRYQVTQFGKPVTLSCSQTLNHNVMYWYQQKSSQAPKLLFHYYDKDFNNEADTPDNFQSRRPNTSFCFLDIRSPGLGDTAMYLCATSRDSGEKLFFGSGTQLSVL.

V and J are TRBV10-1 and TRBJ1-2; D possibly corresponds to TRBD1 (6 bases). The CDR3 loop spans 14 amino acids. CDR1 WNHNN and CDR2 SYGVQD come from the germline V gene (reference sequence). With 0 bases removed from V and 7 bases from J, the gap between germline ends came to 12 bases. The CDR3 loop reads CASSESLGAGGYTF. Here the CDR3 DNA reads TGCGCCAGCAGTGAGTCGCTGGGGGCAGGTGGCTACACCTTC.

V and J are TRBV9 and TRBJ2-5, with D unresolved. The CDR3 is 13 amino acids. The germline V gene encodes CDR1 SGDLS and CDR2 YYNGEE. V lost 2 bases and J lost 6, with 11 bases in between. CDR3 sequence reads: CASSVQAGQTQYF. The DNA of the CDR3 is TGTGCCAGCAGCGTGCAGGCTGGGCAGACCCAGTACTTC.

This chain connects TRBV19 to TRBJ1-4; D uncertain. The CDR3 extends over 13 amino acids. Trimming cost V 3 bases and J 3 bases, with 5 bases left between them. Per the germline V gene, CDR1 is LNHDA and CDR2 is SQIVND (reference sequence). CDR3 nucleotides: TGTGCCAGTAGTATGCGTCCTAATGAAAAACTGTTTTTT. Translation gives CASSMRPNEKLFF.

The rearrangement uses TRBV5-6 and TRBJ1-4; D is unclear. Germline lookup yields CDR1 SGHDT and CDR2 YYEEEE. V was cut by 2 bases and J by 8 bases, with 16 bases left in between. The CDR3 has 15 amino acids. The CDR3 sequence: CASSFTSGKWEKLFF. As DNA, the CDR3 is TGTGCCAGCAGCTTCACATCCGGGAAGTGGGAAAAACTGTTTTTT.

The rearrangement uses TRBV6-2 or TRBV6-3 and TRBJ2-7; 8 bases line up with TRBD2. Losses at the gene ends were 4 bases for V and 3 bases for J; bases not matched to a gene: 8. This CDR3 is 15 amino acids long. Germline CDR1 and CDR2: MNHEY and SVGEGT. In DNA, the CDR3 is TGTGCCAGCAGTTCGACGAGCGGGAGTCACTACGAGCAGTACTTC. Translating gives CASSSTSGSHYEQYF.

This sequence joins TRBV27 and TRBJ2-7; 9 bases map to TRBD2. Trimming at V came to 6 bases and at J to 3 bases, leaving 12 bases not matched to a gene. The CDR3 spans 16 residues. The germline V gene has CDR1 MNHEY and CDR2 SMNVEV (reference sequence). The CDR3, as DNA: TGTGCCAGCAGACCGGGGGCTAGCGGGGCGTACTACGAGCAGTACTTC. Encoded protein: CASRPGASGAYYEQYF.

This chain joins TRBV2 and TRBJ2-1, with 8 bases that match TRBD2. V was clipped by 2 bases and J by 9 bases; unmatched bases: 6. CDR3 length: 14 residues. From germline, CDR1 is SNHLY and CDR2 FYNNEI. CDR3 sequence: CASSETGGLGEQFF. CDR3 sequence (DNA): TGTGCCAGCAGTGAAACGGGGGGGCTTGGTGAGCAGTTCTTC.

The genes are TRBV12-3 or TRBV12-4 and TRBJ1-1; maybe TRBD1 (5 bases). V lost 1 base and J lost 5, with 8 bases in between. The CDR3 is 13 residues long. This CDR3 is CASSLVRGTEAFF. DNA for the CDR3: TGTGCCAGCAGTTTAGTCCGGGGGACTGAAGCTTTCTTT.

This clone came up a few times. V gene TRBV19 combines with J gene TRBJ2-2; TRBD1 agrees at 8 bases. The CDR3 has 15 amino acids. Germline V gene lookup returns CDR1 LNHDA and CDR2 SQIVND (reference sequence). Trimming cost V 7 bases and J 3 bases; bases outside gene matches: 7. This CDR3 is CASKSGTGDTGELFF. CDR3 coding DNA: TGTGCCAGTAAGAGTGGGACAGGAGACACCGGGGAGCTGTTTTTT.

The rearrangement uses TRBV30 and TRBJ2-3, with D possibly matching TRBD2 (7 bases). Trimming removed 3 bases at V and 1 base at J, with 11 bases between. The CDR3 is made up of 14 amino acids. Looked up from germline, CDR1 is GTSNPN and CDR2 is SVGIG (reference sequence). In DNA form, the CDR3 reads TGTGCCTGGAGCGGGGGGCTGGGCACAGATACGCAGTATTTT. Protein sequence: CAWSGGLGTDTQYF.

This rearrangement joins TRBV7-2 to TRBJ2-7; TRBD1 might be the D (5 bases). The CDR3 length is 13 residues. V was pared by 2 bases and J by 5 bases, with 10 bases between. Looked up from germline, CDR1 is SGHTA and CDR2 is FQGNSA. The CDR3 DNA sequence: TGTGCCAGCAGCTTAAGACAGTTTGACGAGCAGTACTTC. Its translation: CASSLRQFDEQYF.

This rearrangement joins TRBV7-9 to TRBJ2-2; TRBD2 matches at 10 bases. V lost 8 bases to trimming and J lost 5 bases; unmatched junction nucleotides: 11. Germline-derived CDR1 and CDR2 are SEHNR and FQNEAQ (reference sequence). The CDR3 is 16 residues long. This chain's CDR3 is CASWKRQREGTGELFF. The CDR3 DNA follows: TGTGCCAGCTGGAAGAGGCAGCGGGAGGGAACCGGGGAGCTGTTTTTT.

V and J are TRBV14 and TRBJ2-5; 9 bases fit TRBD2. V shed 2 bases, J shed 7 bases, and the junction held 11 bases outside the gene matches. Germline-derived CDR1 and CDR2 are SGHDN and FVKESK. CDR3 length equals 16 residues. Here the CDR3 reads CASSQIPSGVRRTQYF. The CDR3 DNA reads as TGTGCCAGCAGCCAAATCCCTAGCGGGGTCCGCAGGACCCAGTACTTC.

This chain links TRBV7-9 with TRBJ2-7; 9 bases align to TRBD2. V gave up 5 bases and J gave up 5 bases; unmatched junction bases: 13. CDR1 SEHNR and CDR2 FQNEAQ come from the germline V gene (reference sequence). The CDR3 is made up of 16 amino acids. CDR3 region: CASSTQTGLAAHEQYF. Here the CDR3 DNA reads TGTGCCAGCAGCACCCAGACGGGACTAGCTGCCCACGAGCAGTACTTC.

The table lists this clone with a few counts. Other DNA sequences from this sample encode an identical CDR3 as well. This rearrangement joins TRBV28 to TRBJ2-7; D gene ambiguous. V lost 3 bases and J 3 bases, leaving 6 bases between the germline ends. The CDR3 loop spans 12 amino acids. Per the germline V gene, CDR1 is MDHEN and CDR2 is SYDVKM. The CDR3, as DNA: TGTGCCAGCAGTTTCTCCCTCTACGAGCAGTACTTC. Encoded protein: CASSFSLYEQYF.

The chain links TRBV4-1 to TRBJ2-7; 12 bases are shared with TRBD2. The germline V gene has CDR1 MGHRA and CDR2 YSYEKL. Trimming took 3 bases from V and 7 from J; bases not matched to a gene: 10. The CDR3 has 16 residues. The CDR3 is CASSQERLAGAKEQYF. CDR3 DNA sequence: TGCGCCAGCAGCCAGGAGAGACTAGCGGGAGCCAAAGAGCAGTACTTC.

The rearrangement links TRBV6-5 to TRBJ1-4; D is unclear. Looked up from germline, CDR1 is MNHEY and CDR2 is SVGAGI. The CDR3 contains 13 residues. V was trimmed by 6 bases and J by 7 bases, leaving 12 bases between them. This CDR3 is CASRPVSGEKLFF. For the CDR3, the DNA is TGTGCCAGCAGACCCGTATCGGGTGAAAAACTGTTTTTT.

This chain uses TRBV11-1 with TRBJ2-5; 8 nucleotides line up with TRBD2. This CDR3 has 16 residues. Germline V lookup: CDR1 SGHAT, CDR2 FQDESV (reference sequence). The V and J ends lost 5 bases and 1 base, in that order; junction bases with no gene match: 9. CDR3 in amino acids: CASSPPTSGLQETQYF. As DNA, the CDR3 is TGTGCCAGCAGCCCCCCCACTAGCGGCCTCCAAGAGACCCAGTACTTC.